The sequence of this T cell receptor (beta chain) was determined in a study of T cell responses to AZD1222 COVID-19 vaccine. General study results and limits: In the spike-specific TCR repertoire, nearly half reportedly target unmutated variant regions.

The germline V gene encodes CDR1 SNHLY and CDR2 FYNNEI. With 4 bases clipped from V and 6 bases from J, the junction kept 0 bases outside the gene matches. CDR3 length equals 11 residues. Method: immunoSEQ multiplex PCR; TCRdb's copy keeps in-frame clones and lacks some. In the table there are approximately 100,000 clones, 70% to 90% of which are singletons. As regards this clone: Its matching antigen is unknown.

The clonotype was recovered from an adult who received the AZD1222 COVID-19 vaccine. The V and J genes are TRBV2 and TRBJ2-7; 7 bases align to TRBD2. The sample consisted of peripheral blood, taken 28 days after the second AZD1222 dose. CDR3 in amino acids: CASSVAGEQYF. The CDR3 DNA reads TGTGCCAGCAGTGTAGCGGGCGAGCAGTACTTC.